This T cell receptor (beta chain) originates from a study of spatial heterogeneity in lung cancer. Across the study: On average, each unique TCR and UMI combination appeared more than ten times in raw reads.

Findings of the study overall: Whereas they appeared in blood less at follow-up, ubiquitous expanded tumor TCRs appeared there more at resection.

Using its own MiXCR run on the 5' RACE reads, TCRdb lists one record per CDR3 protein. Seen here are about 86,000 distinct CDR3 sequences, around 13% observed once, and the top ten hold 4.5% to 5.5%. With regard to this clonotype: Its antigen is currently unknown.

Trimming left V 2 bases short and J 0 bases short, with 11 bases between. CDR1 is SGHRS and CDR2 is YFSETQ in the germline V gene. CDR3 length: 16 residues. Sample time point: sample taken at primary tumor resection. Unsorted tumor, nontumor lung tissue or cryopreserved PBMC supplied the whole RNA. The donor population consisted of some 67 patients with untreated, early-stage non-small cell lung cancer. V gene TRBV5-1 combines with J gene TRBJ2-2; the D gene is possibly TRBD2 (5 bases). This TCR came from a male donor with early-stage non-small cell lung cancer. Sequenced material: PBMCs, taken at surgery. The chain's CDR3 is CASSLAELANTGELFF. The CDR3 DNA sequence: TGCGCCAGCAGCTTAGCGGAGCTCGCGAACACCGGGGAGCTGTTTTTT.